This TCR beta chain appears in the sequencing data of a study of CD8 T cells in ankylosing spondylitis. Study-wide results and caveats: Seemingly distinctive of ankylosing spondylitis blood was a TCR beta motif formed by eight highly homologous variants. Reported data indicate significant enrichment of disease-linked clones within matched ankylosing spondylitis synovial fluid.

With molecular barcodes, quantitative 5'-RACE was used to make the TCR beta libraries. MiXCR was run by TCRdb on the 5' RACE reads, yielding one entry per CDR3 protein. The sample consists of about 460,000 distinct CDR3 sequences, under 5.5% of them appearing once. On this clonotype itself: What it recognizes is unknown.

This TCR came from a male donor with ankylosing spondylitis. The sample taken for sequencing was blood, either unsorted or a sorted T cell fraction (not recorded which).

In DNA, the CDR3 is TGCAGTGCTAGAGTACCAGGGGTGGAAGGCTACACCTTC. Amino acids: CSARVPGVEGYTF. This chain connects TRBV20-1 to TRBJ1-2; a possible D gene is TRBD1 (6 bases). Germline V lookup: CDR1 DFQATT, CDR2 SNEGSKA (reference sequence). V gave up 1 base and J gave up 8 bases, with 14 bases separating them. CDR3 length: 13 amino acids.